This is a list of T cell receptor beta chains from one sample in a study of T cell responses to AZD1222 COVID-19 vaccine. Sequencing used immunoSEQ multiplex PCR; TCRdb keeps in-frame clones, though not all of them. The sample yields fewer than 130,000 clones, 70% to 90% seen once. Specimen: peripheral blood, collected on day 0 of AZD1222 vaccination. These receptors came from an adult in good health. Both conserved end residues are part of each CDR3.

>TRBV5-1
CASSLTPSGNTIYF
>TRBV28
CASRGGVRQETQYF
>TRBV15
CATSRVGTGGEQYF
>TRBV6-4
CASSRDVGDTQYF
>TRBV4-3
CASSQELGFNYGYTF
>TRBV7-8
CASSLIRTNTEAFF
>TRBV7-2
CASSLAGANEAFF
>TRBV14
CASSLYRGSEQYF
>TRBV19
CASSISRRRETQYF
>TRBV4-1
CASSQEDRPYQETQYF
>TRBV2
CASRREGAPNTEAFF
>TRBV19
CASSTGGASYEQYF
>TRBV29-1
CSVEDQETQYF
>TRBV28
CASSPPGQGAYEQYF
>TRBV6-4
CASSDTQGAGGYTF
>TRBV3-1/TRBV3-2
CASSQYYEQYF
>TRBV3-1/TRBV3-2
CASGQGIQGPDTQYF
>TRBV18
CASSPGQEDYGYTF
>TRBV5-1
CASSWDSSTQYF
>TRBV28
CASSSNGYTF
>TRBV19
CASSVQASGNTIYF
>TRBV6-1
CASSEQATNEKLFF
>TRBV5-1
CASSLAGSSGNTIYF
>TRBV14
CASSYDSGASTGELFF
>TRBV5-1
CASSLGDGGWEPQHF
>TRBV19
CASSMGQRDYGYTF
>TRBV7-8
CASSLAAGEPFF
>TRBV6-4
CASSDLAYTGELFF
>TRBV19
CASSIRPQATNEQFF
>TRBV24-1
CATSLQGYEQYF
>TRBV10-1
CASSEWSGRDNEQFF
>TRBV6-2/TRBV6-3
CASSPRGQTEAFF
>TRBV4-2
CASSRPRGVGGAGTGELFF
>TRBV4-1
CASSLGTGANTEAFF
>TRBV4-1
CASSQGGSGYNEQFF
>TRBV7-3
CASSFRPGGGQETQYF
>TRBV4-3
CASSVIRGSNQPQHF
>TRBV10-3
CAISESSLTAYEQYF
>TRBV14
CASSTGLAGGGEQYF
>TRBV6-5
CASSYGGSRINSPLHF
>TRBV15
CATSRDVSYEQYF
>TRBV7-3
CASSPGPGANVLTF
>TRBV29-1
CSVGWTGGTNEKLFF
>TRBV9
CASSRGDNNSPLHF
>TRBV19
CASSSQLLNTEAFF
>TRBV12-3/TRBV12-4
CASKGGGYEQYF
>TRBV19
CASSTPTWSGYGYTF
>TRBV5-1
CASSLEASNYGYTF
>TRBV4-2
CASSQDAGSGANVLTF
>TRBV15
CATAVSPRDNYGYTF
>TRBV4-2
CASSQLPSGYNEQFF
>TRBV6-5
CASSKGQRNIQYF
>TRBV20-1
CSASGGTPNQPQHF
>TRBV3-1/TRBV3-2
CASSRRGSYNSPLHF
>TRBV29-1
CSVESRLQETQYF
>TRBV7-3
CASSPRGQTPYNEQFF
>TRBV18
CASSPRSRYEQYF
>TRBV5-4
CASSPQQGAPGYGYTF
>TRBV9
CASSVGGLAGGPEEQYF